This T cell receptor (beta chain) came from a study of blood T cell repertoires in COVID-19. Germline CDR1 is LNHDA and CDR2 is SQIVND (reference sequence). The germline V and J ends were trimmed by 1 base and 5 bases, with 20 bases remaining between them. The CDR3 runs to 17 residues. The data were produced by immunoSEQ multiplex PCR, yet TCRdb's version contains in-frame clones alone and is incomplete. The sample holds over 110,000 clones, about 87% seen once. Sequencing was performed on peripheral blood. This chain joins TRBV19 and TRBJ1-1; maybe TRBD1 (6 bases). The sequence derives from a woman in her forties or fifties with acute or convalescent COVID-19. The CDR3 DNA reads TGTGCCAGTAGTATAGGCCCCCCCGCCAGGGGAAGAACTGAAGCTTTCTTT. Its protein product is CASSIGPPARGRTEAFF.